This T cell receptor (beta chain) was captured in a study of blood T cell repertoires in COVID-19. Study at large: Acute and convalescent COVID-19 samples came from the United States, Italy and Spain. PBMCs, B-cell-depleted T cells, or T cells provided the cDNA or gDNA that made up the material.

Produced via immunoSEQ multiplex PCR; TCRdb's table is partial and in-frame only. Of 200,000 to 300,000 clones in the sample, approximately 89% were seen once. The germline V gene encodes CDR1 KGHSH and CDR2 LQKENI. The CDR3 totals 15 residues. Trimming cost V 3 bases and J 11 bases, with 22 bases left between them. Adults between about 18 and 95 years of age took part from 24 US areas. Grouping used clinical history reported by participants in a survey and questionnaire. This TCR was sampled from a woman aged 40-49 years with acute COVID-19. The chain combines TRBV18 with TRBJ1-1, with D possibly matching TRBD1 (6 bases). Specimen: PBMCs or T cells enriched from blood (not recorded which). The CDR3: CASSPATRGGRSAFF. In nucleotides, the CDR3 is TGTGCCAGCTCACCCGCGACCCGTGGGGGCCGCAGCGCTTTCTTT.